This T cell receptor beta chain was retrieved from a study of OX40 agonist ivuxolimab in advanced cancers. Study information: Ivuxolimab, an antibody that agonizes OX40 (CD134), was administered to the patients.

Using immunoSEQ multiplex PCR, the repertoire was profiled, and TCRdb retains in-frame clones only, with some absent. The sample carries tens of thousands of clones, about 94% recorded once. The CDR3 has 14 residues. Trimming took off 0 bases at V and 6 bases at J, with 12 bases between the two ends. CDR1 SGHRS and CDR2 YFSETQ come from the germline V gene. The clonotype originates from an adult with an advanced solid tumor such as melanoma, head and neck, liver or kidney cancer. The sequences come from CD4+ or CD8+ T cells sorted from blood, collected in a trial of the OX40 agonist ivuxolimab. The rearrangement links TRBV5-1 to TRBJ1-2; tentative D call: TRBD1 (6 bases). CDR3 bases: TGCGCCAGCAGCTTGGGTCCGGGGGCTGATGGCTACACCTTC. Amino acids: CASSLGPGADGYTF.